The 10 T cell receptor beta chains listed next were all sequenced from one sample in a study of T cell responses to AZD1222 COVID-19 vaccine. Using immunoSEQ multiplex PCR, the repertoire was profiled, and TCRdb retains in-frame clones only, with some absent. Of around 130,000 clones listed, 94% are singletons. The sample was peripheral blood, taken on day 0 of AZD1222 vaccination. These receptors all come from an adult in good health.

This chain's CDR3 is CATSDPQSVMGLAGADTQYF. For the CDR3, the DNA is TGTGCCACCAGTGATCCCCAAAGTGTCATGGGACTAGCGGGAGCAGATACGCAGTATTTT. V gene TRBV24-1 combines with J gene TRBJ2-3; 14 bases map to TRBD2. Germline V lookup: CDR1 KGHDR, CDR2 SFDVKD. With 3 bases clipped from V and 4 bases from J, the junction kept 14 bases outside the gene matches. This CDR3 is built from 20 residues.

The chain has TRBV4-1 and TRBJ1-2; D may be TRBD1 (5 bases). Trimming took 2 bases from V and 9 from J, leaving 10 bases between them. Germline V CDR1 and CDR2: MGHRA, YSYEKL. This CDR3 comprises 12 residues. The CDR3 DNA reads TGCGCCAGCAGCCAATTGGGACGCCGCTACACCTTC. It encodes CASSQLGRRYTF.

J is TRBJ1-5 and V is TRBV5-6; D gene ambiguous. The ends were cut back, 0 bases at V and 5 bases at J, with 12 bases in the middle. The V gene's germline CDR1 is SGHDT and CDR2 YYEEEE. The CDR3 is 15 residues long. The CDR3 coding sequence is TGTGCCAGCAGCTTGGGGCAGCTCCCATATCAGCCCCAGCATTTT. Translating it yields CASSLGQLPYQPQHF.

The genes are TRBV18 and TRBJ1-1; D possibly corresponds to TRBD1 (6 bases). CDR1 is KGHSH, CDR2 LQKENI, per germline. V lost 3 bases, J lost 3 bases, and 14 bases lay in between. CDR3 length: 15 residues. Here the CDR3 DNA reads TGTGCCAGCTCACCGGGGCCGGACAGATACACTGAAGCTTTCTTT. Amino acid sequence: CASSPGPDRYTEAFF.

This rearrangement joins TRBV29-1 to TRBJ2-7; D is undetermined. The CDR3 is made up of 12 amino acids. The germline V gene encodes CDR1 SQVTM and CDR2 ANQGSEA. The ends were cut back, 8 bases at V and 0 bases at J, with 11 bases in the middle. Written as DNA, the CDR3 is TGCAGCTACGGGCCCAGCTCCTACGAGCAGTACTTC. This sequence encodes CSYGPSSYEQYF.

This clone was picked up one time. This chain connects TRBV30 to TRBJ1-1; maybe TRBD1 (5 bases). The ends were cut back, 1 base at V and 1 base at J, with 13 bases in the middle. Germline CDR1 reads GTSNPN; CDR2 reads SVGIG (reference sequence). This CDR3 contains 15 residues. CDR3 sequence (DNA): TGTGCCTGGAGTGCGCCTGGGACTTCGAACACTGAAGCTTTCTTT. Protein: CAWSAPGTSNTEAFF.

Comment on this clone: Other DNA sequences in the same sample also yield this CDR3. J is TRBJ2-1 and V is TRBV9; no definite D call. The CDR3 has 13 amino acids. V was shortened by 0 bases and J by 4 bases, with 5 bases between the two germline ends. Germline V gives CDR1 SGDLS, CDR2 YYNGEE. CDR3 in amino acids: CASSVGAYNEQFF. The CDR3 DNA sequence: TGTGCCAGCAGCGTAGGAGCTTACAATGAGCAGTTCTTC.

The chain is built from TRBV7-9 and TRBJ1-1; D gene unclear. The CDR3 is 12 amino acids. The germline V and J ends were trimmed by 1 base and 6 bases, with 6 bases remaining between them. Germline-derived CDR1 and CDR2 are SEHNR and FQNEAQ (reference sequence). DNA for the CDR3: TGTGCCAGCAGCTTAGGTATCTCTGAAGCTTTCTTT. This encodes CASSLGISEAFF.

The chain joins TRBV5-1 to TRBJ1-6; TRBD1 aligns across 7 bases. V lost 4 bases to trimming and J lost 8 bases; unmatched junction nucleotides: 3. The V gene's germline CDR1 is SGHRS and CDR2 YFSETQ. The CDR3 spans 13 residues. CDR3 nucleotide sequence: TGCGCCAGCAGCGCGGGACAGTATTCACCCCTCCACTTT. This codes for CASSAGQYSPLHF.

The V call is TRBV19, the J call TRBJ1-2, with D unclear. The CDR3 totals 14 residues. V shed 7 bases and J shed 4 bases, with 16 bases lying between them. The germline V gene has CDR1 LNHDA and CDR2 SQIVND (reference sequence). The CDR3 protein is CASKGTENVYGYTF. CDR3 in DNA: TGTGCCAGTAAAGGCACAGAGAACGTCTATGGCTACACCTTC.